The clone carrying this TCR beta chain was found once. This specimen belongs to a study of tumor-infiltrating lymphocytes in glioblastoma multiforme. Multiple V-beta primers and a C-beta primer amplified TCRB from RNA. TCRB cDNA was made from roughly 450 ng total RNA. Via MiXCR, TCRdb re-called the multiplex PCR reads, giving one row per CDR3 protein. This sample yields about 15,000 distinct CDR3 sequences, of which 65% to 85% are seen a single time; about 40% belongs to the top ten. Germline CDR1 MNHEY, CDR2 SVGAGI. CDR3 length: 16 amino acids. Trimming at V came to 6 bases and at J to 5 bases, leaving 10 bases not matched to a gene.

The TCR comes from a male donor with glioblastoma. What was sequenced was brain tumor tissue. The rearrangement links TRBV6-5 to TRBJ1-5; 10 nucleotides align to TRBD1. This CDR3 is CASRREGTGAHQPQHF. The CDR3, as DNA: TGTGCCAGCAGAAGAGAAGGGACAGGGGCCCATCAGCCCCAGCATTTT.